These T cell receptor beta chains were read from a single sample in a study of regulatory T cells in long-lasting Graves disease. From the multiplex PCR reads, TCRdb called clonotypes with MiXCR, one entry per CDR3 protein. The data show 350,000 to 550,000 distinct CDR3 sequences, with more than 12% seen just once and 16% held by the top ten. These sequences were also reported in another study, on T cells in Graves' hyperthyroidism and ophthalmopathy.

The sample here was peripheral blood mononuclear cells (PBMCs), taken at new diagnosis, from a patient treated with antithyroid drugs. The receptors were gathered from a woman aged 25 to 39 with Graves disease. Each CDR3 is given with its conserved first and last residue. Each record gives: D gene, V gene, J gene, CDR3 length, CDR3 protein. D genes are given only for firm matches.

>NA|TRBV29-1|TRBJ1-4|12
CSVGRPGEKLFF
>NA|TRBV6-5|TRBJ1-5|16
CASSYSRQGPNQPQHF
>NA|TRBV20-1|TRBJ2-7|14
CSAANRGHSYEQYF
>TRBD2|TRBV6-1|TRBJ2-5|14
CASRRRGLGETQYF
>TRBD1|TRBV5-6|NA|16
CASSLSLEGARETQYF
>TRBD1|TRBV5-1|TRBJ2-2|15
CASSGTGGITGELFF
>NA|TRBV30|TRBJ1-1|13
CAWIPSSNTEAFF
>TRBD2|TRBV19|TRBJ2-7|17
CASSPPRLAGGSYEQYF
>NA|TRBV20-1|TRBJ2-5|16
CSAATRLEGARETQYF
>NA|TRBV9|TRBJ2-3|14
CASSPRPGPDTQYF
>NA|TRBV30|TRBJ1-3|12
CAWRAPGNTIYF
>TRBD2|TRBV11-3|TRBJ2-7|14
CASSLSRGGYEQYF
>TRBD2|TRBV24-1|TRBJ2-2|17
CATSDLGGRGSTGELFF
>TRBD2|TRBV6-9|TRBJ2-3|16
CASSYTPSGRTDTQYF
>TRBD1|TRBV20-1|TRBJ1-1|12
CSCRGLNTEAFF
>NA|TRBV19|TRBJ1-2|13
CASSPGQFGGYTF
>TRBD2|TRBV4-1|TRBJ2-7|15
CASSQGSGTSNEQYF
>NA|TRBV5-1|TRBJ2-2|16
CASSKNPETNTGELFF
>NA|TRBV12-3/TRBV12-4|TRBJ1-6|14
CASSQAARASPLHF
>NA|TRBV2|TRBJ2-3|17
CASSGPEVALSTDTQYF
>TRBD2|TRBV10-3|TRBJ2-7|14
CAISGGELSYEQYF
>TRBD2|TRBV7-3|TRBJ2-2|20
CASSLKGSSGSAVNTGELFF
>TRBD2|TRBV4-2|TRBJ2-1|16
CASSQDTGTSSNEQFF
>TRBD2|TRBV29-1|TRBJ2-3|18
CSVEVFAKTSPSTDTQYF
>NA|TRBV6-5|TRBJ2-3|18
CASSYEEANWKSTDTQYF
>NA|TRBV9|TRBJ2-3|14
CASGRVGSTDTQYF
>NA|TRBV5-6|TRBJ1-5|16
CAGSLPYSYSNQPQHF
>TRBD2|TRBV10-1|TRBJ2-2|16
CASSTGTSGSSGELFF
>TRBD1|TRBV3-1|TRBJ2-7|14
CASSHSGTDHEQYF
>NA|TRBV2|TRBJ2-2|14
CASRRLDELGELFF
>NA|TRBV29-1|TRBJ2-7|14
CSVEDSSSLGEQYF
>TRBD2|TRBV6-1|TRBJ2-3|16
CASSAEIAGGVYTQYF